This entry lists 25 T cell receptor beta chains sequenced from one sample in a study of T cell responses to AZD1222 COVID-19 vaccine. Sequencing was performed with immunoSEQ multiplex PCR; in TCRdb, only in-frame clones are kept and a portion is missing. Of about 180,000 clones listed, just over 90% were seen once; the top ten hold 2% to 3%. Material: peripheral blood, obtained on day 0 of AZD1222 vaccination. These receptors were collected from an adult in good health.

Written as DNA, the CDR3 is TGTGCCATCGGGGGGCCAATGAACACTGAAGCTTTCTTT. Translated: CAIGGPMNTEAFF. The rearrangement uses TRBV7-9 and TRBJ1-1; a weak D match, TRBD1 (6 bases). Germline CDR1 SEHNR, CDR2 FQNEAQ (reference sequence). There are 13 residues in the CDR3. The V and J ends lost 10 bases and 0 bases respectively, with 12 bases between them.

This clone was found a few times. The chain joins TRBV3-1 (or the pseudogene TRBV3-2) to TRBJ1-5; D gene uncertain. Germline V lookup: CDR1 LGHDT, CDR2 YNNKEL (reference sequence). The V end lost 0 bases, the J end lost 0 bases, and 12 bases lay between the germline ends. CDR3 length: 17 residues. DNA for the CDR3: TGTGCCAGCAGCCAAGAAGGTAGCGGGATTAGCAATCAGCCCCAGCATTTT. Its protein product is CASSQEGSGISNQPQHF.

The chain is built from TRBV5-6 and TRBJ2-3; TRBD2 agrees at 10 bases. CDR1 is SGHDT and CDR2 is YYEEEE in the germline V gene. Trimming took 3 bases from V and 1 from J; bases not matched to a gene: 5. This CDR3 is built from 16 residues. The CDR3 DNA reads as TGTGCCAGCAGCTCCAGACTAGCGGGTCGCACAGATACGCAGTATTTT. It encodes CASSSRLAGRTDTQYF.

The V call is TRBV10-3, the J call TRBJ1-5; unclear D gene. In germline, CDR1 is ENHRY, CDR2 SYGVKD. V dropped 6 bases and J dropped 0 bases, with 12 bases sitting between them. The CDR3 sequence is 15 residues long. The CDR3 bases are TGTGCCATCAGGGGAACAGTTGATAGCAATCAGCCCCAGCATTTT. Protein product: CAIRGTVDSNQPQHF.

The J gene is TRBJ1-1, the V gene TRBV5-4; 9 bases fit TRBD1. In germline, CDR1 is SGHNT, CDR2 YYREEE (reference sequence). V was clipped by 4 bases and J by 7 bases; unmatched bases: 5. This CDR3 comprises 13 residues. The CDR3 nucleotides are TGTGCCAGCAGCCCACAGGGGGCAGGTGAAGCTTTCTTT. The encoded protein is CASSPQGAGEAFF.

This rearrangement joins TRBV30 to TRBJ1-1; possibly TRBD1 for D (6 bases). The germline V gene encodes CDR1 GTSNPN and CDR2 SVGIG (reference sequence). The CDR3 runs 11 residues. V was shortened by 2 bases and J by 6 bases, with 7 bases between the two germline ends. CDR3 in DNA: TGTGCCTGGAGTCGGGGGCCTGAAGCTTTCTTT. Its protein is CAWSRGPEAFF.

This clone was observed once. The chain carries TRBV6-5 and TRBJ1-1, with TRBD1 as a possible D gene (5 bases). V gave up 4 bases and J gave up 3 bases, with 12 bases separating them. The CDR3 consists of 14 residues. Germline CDR1 reads MNHEY; CDR2 reads SVGAGI. CDR3 amino acids: CASSSPGGDTEAFF. The CDR3 bases are TGTGCCAGCAGTTCCCCGGGAGGGGACACTGAAGCTTTCTTT.

This chain joins TRBV12-3 or TRBV12-4 and TRBJ2-7; perhaps TRBD1 as D (5 bases). The CDR3 length is 13 residues. V dropped 6 bases and J dropped 5 bases, with 14 bases sitting between them. CDR3 in amino acids: CASRPGPGNEQYF. The CDR3 coding sequence is TGTGCCAGCAGACCCGGGCCAGGGAACGAGCAGTACTTC.

The chain combines TRBV30 with TRBJ1-6; the D is unclear. V lost 0 bases to trimming and J lost 9 bases, with 15 bases between them. The CDR3 totals 15 residues. From germline, CDR1 is GTSNPN and CDR2 SVGIG (reference sequence). The DNA for the CDR3 is TGTGCCTGGAGTGTAGATGGTCGGCCGGGTTCACCCCTCCACTTT. Its protein is CAWSVDGRPGSPLHF. The whole variable domain, remainder taken from reference TRBV30 and TRBJ1-6, is SQTIHQWPATLVQPVGSPLSLECTVEGTSNPNLYWYRQAAGRGLQLLFYSVGIGQISSEVPQNLSASRPQDRQFILSSKKLLLSDSGFYLCAWSVDGRPGSPLHFGNGTRLTVT.

This clone appeared once. The V call is TRBV12-5, the J call TRBJ2-3, with D possibly TRBD2 on 5 matching bases. Germline assignment: CDR1 LGHNT and CDR2 FRNRAP. Trimming took 0 bases from V and 7 from J, leaving 8 bases between them. This CDR3 is built from 13 residues. The CDR3 is CASGLVAAHTQYF. CDR3 nucleotide sequence: TGTGCTAGTGGTTTGGTAGCGGCCCATACGCAGTATTTT.

J is TRBJ1-1 and V is TRBV28, with 10 bases that match TRBD1. Germline values: CDR1 MDHEN, CDR2 SYDVKM. CDR3 length: 13 amino acids. Trimming removed 5 bases from V and 4 bases from J; junction bases left unmatched: 1. The DNA for the CDR3 is TGTGCCAGCAGTAGGACAGGGGGCACTGAAGCTTTCTTT. Translated: CASSRTGGTEAFF.

The chain has TRBV23-1 and TRBJ2-3, with TRBD2 matching 7 bases. TRBV23-1 is treated as an ORF (open reading frame) with a function not yet certain. This CDR3 spans 15 amino acids. With V trimmed by 2 bases and J by 1 base, 3 bases remained unmatched. CDR3 coding DNA: TGCGCCAGCAGTCAAGCGCTAGCGGGCACAGATACGCAGTATTTT. Its translation: CASSQALAGTDTQYF.

The V call is TRBV29-1, the J call TRBJ1-2, with 12 bases that match TRBD1. V shed 4 bases, J shed 8 bases, and the junction held 11 bases outside the gene matches. Germline values: CDR1 SQVTM, CDR2 ANQGSEA. The CDR3 extends over 15 amino acids. The DNA of the CDR3 is TGCAGCGTTGTAGGCGGGACAGGGGGCGAGGGAGGCTACACCTTC. Encoded protein: CSVVGGTGGEGGYTF.

The chain employs TRBV30 and TRBJ1-6, with D tentatively TRBD1 (5 bases). V was trimmed by 1 base and J by 8 bases, leaving 12 bases between them. Per germline, CDR1 GTSNPN and CDR2 SVGIG (reference sequence). The CDR3 extends over 14 amino acids. The CDR3: CAWSGGLGDSPLHF. CDR3 coding DNA: TGTGCCTGGAGTGGGGGACTGGGCGATTCACCCCTCCACTTT.

This rearrangement joins TRBV9 to TRBJ2-1, with 9 bases aligning to TRBD2. After removal of 0 bases from V and 9 bases from J, the junction contained 4 bases not matched to a gene. Germline CDR1 reads SGDLS; CDR2 reads YYNGEE. The CDR3 runs to 14 residues. CDR3 residues: CASSVGGRAGEQFF. In nucleotides, the CDR3 is TGTGCCAGCAGCGTAGGCGGGAGGGCCGGTGAGCAGTTCTTC.

The V gene is TRBV7-8, the J gene TRBJ2-7, with D tentatively TRBD2 (6 bases). Trimming pared 7 bases from V and 5 bases from J, leaving 24 bases between. The CDR3 is 16 residues long. Germline assignment: CDR1 SGHVS and CDR2 FQNEAQ. The CDR3 is CASTNPKAGGGNEQYF. CDR3 in DNA: TGTGCCAGCACCAACCCTAAAGCGGGTGGAGGGAACGAGCAGTACTTC. The full variable domain, with the rest looked up from reference TRBV7-8 and TRBJ2-7, is GAGVSQSPRYKVAKRGQDVALRCDPISGHVSLFWYQQALGQGPEFLTYFQNEAQLDKSGLPSDRFFAERPEGSVSTLKIQRTQQEDSAVYLCASTNPKAGGGNEQYFGPGTRLTVT.

The rearrangement joins TRBV3-1 (or the pseudogene TRBV3-2) to TRBJ1-2, with D unresolved. This CDR3 spans 15 amino acids. Deletions cut 1 base from V and 2 bases from J, with 11 bases between. The germline V gene encodes CDR1 LGHDT and CDR2 YNNKEL (reference sequence). The CDR3: CASSQAIPANYGYTF. CDR3 DNA: TGTGCCAGCAGCCAAGCCATTCCAGCGAACTATGGCTACACCTTC.

The chain couples TRBV5-4 to TRBJ2-1, with 7 nucleotides matching TRBD1. Per germline, CDR1 SGHNT and CDR2 YYREEE (reference sequence). This CDR3 is built from 13 residues. The junction had 5 bases not matched to a gene; V was cut back by 3 bases and J by 8 bases. The CDR3 bases are TGTGCCAGCAGCTCAGACAGGGCCCATGAGCAGTTCTTC. This translates into CASSSDRAHEQFF.

The V and J genes are TRBV2 and TRBJ1-3, with D hard to call. The CDR3 extends over 15 amino acids. Trimming cost V 3 bases and J 0 bases, with 9 bases left between them. Germline V gene lookup returns CDR1 SNHLY and CDR2 FYNNEI. CDR3 coding DNA: TGTGCCAGCAGTGAGTTAGGATTCTCTGGAAACACCATATATTTT. Protein: CASSELGFSGNTIYF.

The genes are TRBV19 and TRBJ1-2; possible D gene TRBD1, 5 bases. V gave up 9 bases and J gave up 0 bases, with 17 bases separating them. The CDR3 has 15 amino acids. CDR1 and CDR2 (germline): LNHDA, SQIVND (reference sequence). The CDR3: CASRGTLPTNYGYTF. The CDR3 coding sequence is TGTGCCAGCCGTGGGACCTTACCAACTAACTATGGCTACACCTTC.

The CDR3 is CASSWQYRGKDYEQYF. CDR3 nucleotides: TGTGCCAGCAGTTGGCAGTACAGGGGGAAGGACTACGAGCAGTACTTC. The genes are TRBV6-5 and TRBJ2-7; 8 bases agree with TRBD1. Germline CDR1 is MNHEY and CDR2 is SVGAGI. J gave up 3 bases and V 4 bases, and 11 bases lay outside the gene matches. The CDR3 runs 16 residues.

The rearrangement uses TRBV28 and TRBJ1-2; 7 positions match TRBD1. V lost 6 bases, J lost 9 bases, and 13 bases stayed unmatched. CDR1 MDHEN and CDR2 SYDVKM come from the germline V gene. CDR3 length: 14 amino acids. The CDR3 region is CASSRPGQAGSYTF. The CDR3 nucleotides are TGTGCCAGCAGCCGCCCCGGACAGGCCGGAAGCTACACCTTC.

The chain carries TRBV7-8 and TRBJ1-2, with a possible D match to TRBD1 (6 bases). The germline CDR1 and CDR2 sequences are SGHVS and FQNEAQ. CDR3 length: 16 amino acids. Trimming cost V 0 bases and J 3 bases, with 14 bases left between them. CDR3 DNA sequence: TGTGCCAGCAGCTTAGCCTACACGGGGGCAGACTATGGCTACACCTTC. Protein product: CASSLAYTGADYGYTF.

The chain links TRBV9 to TRBJ2-3, with 7 bases identical to TRBD2. The V gene's germline CDR1 is SGDLS and CDR2 YYNGEE. The CDR3 contains 14 residues. After removal of 3 bases from V and 4 bases from J, the junction contained 5 bases not matched to a gene. For the CDR3, the DNA is TGTGCCAGCAGCGAAGGCGGGAGTTCAGATACGCAGTATTTT. Encoded protein: CASSEGGSSDTQYF. Full variable domain (rest looked up from reference TRBV9 and TRBJ2-3): DSGVTQTPKHLITATGQRVTLRCSPRSGDLSVYWYQQSLDQGLQFLIQYYNGEERAKGNILERFSAQQFPDLHSELNLSSLELGDSALYFCASSEGGSSDTQYFGPGTRLTVL.

The V and J genes are TRBV5-6 and TRBJ2-7, with 7 bases identical to TRBD2. The CDR3 is 15 amino acids. Trimming cost V 3 bases and J 3 bases; bases outside gene matches: 9. Germline V lookup: CDR1 SGHDT, CDR2 YYEEEE. CDR3 sequence reads: CASSSLLAGDYEQYF. The CDR3 coding sequence is TGTGCCAGCAGCTCCTTGCTGGCGGGAGACTACGAGCAGTACTTC.